This T cell receptor beta chain is from a study of blood T cell repertoires in COVID-19 (dated by TCRdb to 2019 to 2021). In the study overall: Collaborator samples came from the United States, Italy and Spain and covered acute and convalescent phases of COVID-19. The prospective study material was composed of cDNA or gDNA derived from T cells, B-cell-depleted T cells, or PBMCs. Subjects who had been exposed to COVID-19, were actively infected with it, or had recovered from it provided the deeply sampled blood TCRbeta repertoires that made up the dataset. The repertoires were released in a freely available public database meant as a resource for research on the immune response to SARS-CoV-2. The samples were drawn from the first 160 participants of the ongoing ImmuneRACE study and from 1,254 subjects provided by 6 global collaborators. The sample metadata nearly always contained a de-identified subject ID, COVID-19 status, age in years and sex. HLA class I and class II types, where available, came from metadata supplied by the sample provider rather than from assay-based typing. Points the paper makes about the study in general: How much clinical and demographic metadata was included differed by source and by participant, and the metadata was provided uncurated.

The immunoSEQ Assay, a bias-controlled multiplex PCR, was used to amplify TCRbeta CDR3 regions from genomic DNA. The study's processing was this. The number of nucleated cells in each sample was estimated from the amplification of reference gene primers within the assay. To quantify the absolute abundance of each unique TCRbeta CDR3 rearrangement, sequence reads were collapsed and filtered. For each sample, productive Simpson clonality was calculated by taking the square root of Simpson's diversity index across productive rearrangements. The clones in this table, taken by TCRdb from immuneACCESS, are in-frame only. Not every clone is retained; where verified, under half of the shortfall comes from an unresolved V gene, and the cause of the rest is unknown. The V and J calls and the clone size are those of that table, but D and trimming were determined from the DNA. Counted in this sample were some 160,000 clones; roughly 80% of them appeared once. 7% to 9% of the sample comes from the top ten.

This clone was found a few times. The specificity of this receptor is unknown. No qualities accompany the bases; no much larger clone lies one base away. Each collaborating institution followed its own protocols to collect whole blood in K2EDTA tubes. Collaborator samples were shipped for TCRbeta analysis as frozen whole blood, isolated PBMCs, or DNA extracted from either sample type. V drops 6 bases and J drops 4 bases, leaving 7 bases in between. CDR1 and CDR2 (MNHEY, SVGAGI) derive from the germline V gene. Including cysteine and phenylalanine, the CDR3 has 12 amino acids. Only the CDR3 region is kept as DNA, spanning 36 bases read in frame from base 1.

The rearranged segments are TRBV6-5 and TRBJ2-1; TRBD2 is perhaps the D gene, given 5 matching bases. This sequence originates from a man aged 45-65 years with active or convalescent COVID-19. The sample was peripheral blood. The DNA is TGTGCCAGCAGCCCGGGGTACAATGAGCAGTTCTTC. Its product reads: CASSPGYNEQFF.